The source of this T cell receptor beta chain is a study of graft-versus-host responses after intestinal transplantation. Study background: Multivisceral, liver-intestinal, or isolated intestinal transplants were received by the recipients. Tacrolimus and steroids were given for two to three years to all recipients after anti-thymocyte globulin induction.

The germline V and J ends were trimmed by 4 bases and 5 bases, with 18 bases remaining between them. In germline, CDR1 is SGHDN, CDR2 FVKESK. CDR3 size: 15 residues. Points on this clone: The antigen remains undetermined.

The table came from immunoSEQ multiplex PCR; TCRdb's copy has only in-frame clones and leaves some out. The data contain approximately 89,000 clones, around 93% of them seen just once; the ten biggest clones take up 1.1%. The study, taken as a whole, reports: Clonal ratios of graft-versus-host to host-versus-graft in allografts were high for patients exhibiting graft-donor T cell macrochimerism.

This chain uses TRBV14 with TRBJ2-7, with a possible D match to TRBD2 (6 bases). This sample comprised unstimulated CD8+ T cells sorted from spleen or lymph node cells, obtained before transplant. The TCR was taken from a human donor who was the organ donor for an intestinal transplant. The CDR3 nucleotides are TGTGCCAGCAGCCTGCGGGATCCAACGTACCACGAGCAGTACTTC. Translated: CASSLRDPTYHEQYF.